The clone carrying this T cell receptor (beta chain) was found a few times. This specimen comes from a study of T-cell memory formation after mild COVID-19. One entry per CDR3 protein, called by TCRdb with MiXCR from the 5' RACE reads. This repertoire shows about 400,000 distinct CDR3 sequences, 20% to 25% found once; its top ten account for about an eighth. The CDR3 has 13 residues. Germline CDR1 reads LGHNA; CDR2 reads YNFKEQ. The germline V and J ends were trimmed by 1 base and 6 bases, with 10 bases remaining between them. Specimen: PBMCs or a T cell subset sorted from them (not recorded which). The receptor was derived from an adult woman who had mild COVID-19 (a few samples of this study predate the infection). Cell type and time point are not known. This chain joins TRBV4-2 and TRBJ2-7; possibly TRBD1 for D (5 bases). This chain's CDR3 is CASSQAQGTEQYF. CDR3 nucleotide sequence: TGTGCCAGCAGCCAAGCCCAGGGAACCGAGCAGTACTTC.